Each of the 17 T cell receptor beta chains below was sequenced from the same sample in a study of T cells after yellow fever vaccination. TCRdb re-analysed the 5' RACE reads in MiXCR, keeping a single row per CDR3 protein. The data hold under 200,000 distinct CDR3 sequences, with roughly 9.6% observed a single time. The sequencing here drew on CD8+ T cells sorted from PBMCs, taken 15 days after the yellow fever booster vaccination. The receptors derive from a man aged 18 to 29 who received the YFV17D yellow fever vaccine.

This clonotype was picked up a small number of times. J is TRBJ2-2 and V is TRBV15; 9 positions agree with TRBD1. The CDR3 sequence is 17 residues long. The trim removed 0 bases at V and 7 bases at J, leaving 9 bases unmatched. The germline V gene has CDR1 LNHNV and CDR2 YYDKDF (reference sequence). CDR3 in amino acids: CATSRDLPGQGIGELFF. In DNA, the CDR3 is TGTGCCACCAGCAGAGATCTGCCGGGACAGGGAATCGGGGAGCTGTTTTTT.

The V and J genes are TRBV19 and TRBJ2-5; no definite D call. There are 11 residues in the CDR3. Per the germline V gene, CDR1 is LNHDA and CDR2 is SQIVND (reference sequence). Trimming pared 7 bases from V and 5 bases from J, leaving 8 bases between. The CDR3: CASIFGETQYF. The CDR3 DNA reads TGTGCCAGTATTTTCGGGGAGACCCAGTACTTC.

This clonotype was seen more than once but under ten times. This rearrangement joins TRBV7-8 to TRBJ1-1; D is undetermined. The CDR3 covers 15 residues. Trimming left V 5 bases short and J 4 bases short, with 17 bases between. CDR1 SGHVS and CDR2 FQNEAQ come from the germline V gene. The CDR3 reads CASSPAVGRSTEAFF. The CDR3 coding sequence is TGTGCCAGCAGCCCCGCTGTGGGAAGGAGCACTGAAGCTTTCTTT.

V is TRBV5-5 and J is TRBJ2-3; the match to TRBD2 covers 8 bases. Unmatched junction bases numbered 7, after V lost 2 bases and J lost 5 bases. This CDR3 has 15 amino acids. The germline gives CDR1 SGHKS, CDR2 YYEKEE (reference sequence). The DNA of the CDR3 is TGTGCCAGCAGCTTCGGGGGGGCCAGTGAAGATACGCAGTATTTT. Translated: CASSFGGASEDTQYF.

This clonotype was seen at least ten times. The V gene is TRBV10-3, the J gene TRBJ2-2; TRBD1 is a possible D gene (6 bases). The CDR3 consists of 13 residues. Trimming shortened V by 10 bases and J by 6 bases, and 15 bases separated the two germline ends. Looked up from germline, CDR1 is ENHRY and CDR2 is SYGVKD. CDR3 protein: CATLGAGPGELFF. In nucleotides, the CDR3 is TGTGCCACCTTGGGGGCGGGTCCCGGGGAGCTGTTTTTT.

This clonotype was recorded a few times. The chain's CDR3 is CASSLGPGTRAQPQHF. The CDR3 nucleotides read TGTGCCAGCAGCTTAGGCCCAGGGACAAGGGCACAGCCCCAGCATTTT. The rearrangement uses TRBV13 and TRBJ1-5; D possibly corresponds to TRBD1 (6 bases). CDR1 PRHDT and CDR2 FYEKMQ come from the germline V gene (reference sequence). V shed 0 bases and J shed 7 bases, with 16 bases lying between them. CDR3 length equals 16 residues.

This clonotype was recorded a few times. The chain uses TRBV7-3 and TRBJ1-2; 10 bases line up with TRBD1. The CDR3 is 15 residues long. V shed 0 bases and J 8 bases; nucleotides not matched to a gene: 6. Germline V lookup: CDR1 SGHTA, CDR2 FQGTGA. CDR3 region: CASSLTGTGAKGYTF. Here the CDR3 DNA reads TGTGCCAGCAGCTTAACGGGGACAGGGGCCAAGGGCTACACCTTC.

The genes are TRBV4-3 and TRBJ2-5; D assignment may be TRBD1 or TRBD2 (5 bases each). The CDR3 extends over 15 amino acids. The V end was cut by 0 bases, the J end by 2 bases, with 10 bases between. Germline V lookup: CDR1 LGHNA, CDR2 YSLEER. The CDR3 DNA is TGCGCCAGCAGCCAAGATCGGGGCAGACAAGAGACCCAGTACTTC. Encoded protein: CASSQDRGRQETQYF.

The chain recombines TRBV20-1 with TRBJ2-1, with D uncertain. V was clipped by 8 bases and J by 10 bases, with 18 bases between them. This CDR3 is 12 amino acids long. Germline-derived CDR1 and CDR2 are DFQATT and SNEGSKA (reference sequence). The CDR3 is CSTKDPTREQFF. The CDR3 region has the DNA TGCAGTACAAAGGATCCGACGCGGGAGCAGTTCTTC.

The sample holds a few counts of this clonotype. The chain has TRBV28 and TRBJ2-2; TRBD1 aligns across 8 bases. This CDR3 has 17 amino acids. Germline CDR1 reads MDHEN; CDR2 reads SYDVKM. The V and J ends lost 6 bases and 3 bases, in that order; junction bases with no gene match: 12. The CDR3 is CASSPIQGELDTGELFF. CDR3 DNA: TGTGCCAGCAGCCCTATACAGGGGGAGTTGGACACCGGGGAGCTGTTTTTT.

This clonotype was counted a few times. CDR3 sequence (DNA): TGCAGCGTTGAAATCGACTCAGATACGCAGTATTTT. It is translated as CSVEIDSDTQYF. The chain is built from TRBV29-1 and TRBJ2-3; D call uncertain. This CDR3 is 12 amino acids long. The V end was cut by 2 bases, the J end by 4 bases, with 7 bases between. The V gene's germline CDR1 is SQVTM and CDR2 ANQGSEA.

The chain combines TRBV2 with TRBJ2-2, with unresolved D. The germline CDR1 and CDR2 sequences are SNHLY and FYNNEI. This CDR3 is 18 amino acids long. Trimming pared 0 bases from V and 3 bases from J, leaving 17 bases between. CDR3 region: CASSEALPPAGDTGELFF. CDR3 in DNA: TGTGCCAGCAGTGAAGCCCTCCCGCCGGCAGGTGACACCGGGGAGCTGTTTTTT.

This clonotype was counted ten times or more. This rearrangement joins TRBV24-1 to TRBJ2-3; TRBD1 matches at 7 bases. The CDR3 is made up of 17 amino acids. The germline CDR1 and CDR2 sequences are KGHDR and SFDVKD. Unmatched junction bases numbered 12, after V lost 4 bases and J lost 3 bases. In nucleotides, the CDR3 is TGTGCCACCAGTGACGGGACAGCGCGGTGGATTACAGATACGCAGTATTTT. The encoded protein is CATSDGTARWITDTQYF.

In this sample, this clonotype turned up many times. CDR3 bases: TGTGCCAGCAGCCCAGCCGGGACAGGGAAGAGGTATGGCTACACCTTC. Amino acid sequence: CASSPAGTGKRYGYTF. This sequence joins TRBV7-2 and TRBJ1-2, with 9 bases aligning to TRBD1. Germline V gene sequence: CDR1 SGHTA, CDR2 FQGNSA. V was clipped by 5 bases and J by 5 bases; unmatched bases: 12. The CDR3 loop spans 16 amino acids.

This clonotype was found many times. V is TRBV4-1 and J is TRBJ2-7, with TRBD1 identical over 10 bases. V shed 1 base and J 2 bases; nucleotides not matched to a gene: 5. The germline V gene has CDR1 MGHRA and CDR2 YSYEKL. The CDR3 spans 16 residues. The CDR3 protein is CASSQVAGTGAYEQYF. The CDR3 DNA reads TGCGCCAGCAGCCAAGTTGCCGGGACAGGGGCCTACGAGCAGTACTTC.

The CDR3 DNA sequence: TGTGCCAGCAGTCTCCGCCCTGGAAACACCATATATTTT. Translating gives CASSLRPGNTIYF. The chain employs TRBV6-5 and TRBJ1-3; D is undetermined. Trimming took 5 bases from V and 2 from J, leaving 7 bases between them. This CDR3 contains 13 residues. Germline V lookup: CDR1 MNHEY, CDR2 SVGAGI.

This clonotype was observed a handful of times. The CDR3 reads CASSRGGTDNQPQHF. The CDR3 DNA is TGTGCCAGCAGCCGCGGCGGGACGGACAATCAGCCCCAGCATTTT. The chain joins TRBV4-2 to TRBJ1-5; D possibly corresponds to TRBD1 (5 bases). From germline, CDR1 is LGHNA and CDR2 YNFKEQ. Trimming removed 4 bases from V and 3 bases from J, with 13 bases in between. This CDR3 is 15 amino acids long.